Presented here are 30 T cell receptor beta chains from one specimen sequenced in a study of cytotoxic CD8 clonotypes in ibrutinib-treated CLL. Profiled with immunoSEQ multiplex PCR; TCRdb holds only in-frame clones, not every one. The repertoire consists of approximately 190,000 clones, with approximately 75% occurring once and the leading ten covering more than 9.5%. Source: PBMCs, taken after 12 months of ibrutinib treatment. These receptors all come from a human donor with chronic lymphocytic leukemia.

The chain uses TRBV7-9 and TRBJ1-6; no firm D call. Trimming removed 4 bases from V and 0 bases from J, with 10 bases in between. Germline CDR1 reads SEHNR; CDR2 reads FQNEAQ (reference sequence). CDR3 length: 16 residues. The CDR3 DNA reads TGTGCCAGCAGCTCGACGGGGAGCTCCTATAATTCACCCCTCCACTTT. Protein product: CASSSTGSSYNSPLHF.

This clone turned up a few times. A far larger clone differs by one base, so this is likely a read error. The same CDR3 is also encoded by other DNA sequences in this sample. The chain links TRBV4-1 to TRBJ2-7; D assignment may be TRBD1 or TRBD2 (5 bases each). V was cut by 3 bases and J by 6 bases, with 18 bases left in between. Germline V gives CDR1 MGHRA, CDR2 YSYEKL. The CDR3 length is 15 residues. Written as DNA, the CDR3 is TGCGCCAGCAGCCATGATAACGGGGCGGGCAGCGAGCAGTACTTC. Encoded protein: CASSHDNGAGSEQYF.

This clone turned up a few times. This chain uses TRBV7-8 with TRBJ2-1; 12 positions match TRBD2. V was clipped by 5 bases and J by 6 bases; unmatched bases: 5. The germline gives CDR1 SGHVS, CDR2 FQNEAQ. The CDR3 consists of 15 residues. The CDR3 DNA sequence: TGTGCCAGCAGCACCCGACTAGCGGGAGTCAATGAGCAGTTCTTC. Translation gives CASSTRLAGVNEQFF.

The chain recombines TRBV4-1 with TRBJ2-3; D remains ambiguous. Trimming stripped 3 bases from V and 4 bases from J, with 2 bases between. Germline CDR1 MGHRA, CDR2 YSYEKL. CDR3 length: 11 residues. The CDR3 loop is CASSQSDTQYF. CDR3 DNA sequence: TGCGCCAGCAGCCAGTCAGATACGCAGTATTTT.

The chain links TRBV5-4 to TRBJ1-2; D perhaps matches TRBD1 (5 bases). CDR3 size: 14 residues. Germline CDR1 and CDR2: SGHNT and YYREEE (reference sequence). The V and J ends lost 4 bases and 2 bases respectively, with 12 bases between them. The CDR3 sequence is CASSPGGANYGYTF. In nucleotides, the CDR3 is TGTGCCAGCAGCCCGGGGGGAGCGAACTATGGCTACACCTTC.

The chain combines TRBV5-1 with TRBJ2-1; 7 positions agree with TRBD1. V lost 0 bases to trimming and J lost 4 bases; unmatched junction nucleotides: 7. The V gene's germline CDR1 is SGHRS and CDR2 YFSETQ. CDR3 length equals 16 residues. The DNA for the CDR3 is TGCGCCAGCAGCTTGGTCCCGGCAGGGGGTTACAATGAGCAGTTCTTC. Translating it yields CASSLVPAGGYNEQFF.

The gene calls are TRBV28 and TRBJ1-2, with a tentative D call TRBD1 (6 bases). Germline V gives CDR1 MDHEN, CDR2 SYDVKM. The CDR3 consists of 12 residues. Trimming cost V 10 bases and J 8 bases, with 17 bases left between them. The CDR3 region is CATKGGGLGYTF. CDR3 nucleotides: TGTGCCACGAAGGGAGGGGGTTTGGGCTACACCTTC.

The rearrangement links TRBV5-1 to TRBJ1-2, with D uncertain. The CDR3 is 12 amino acids. CDR1 is SGHRS, CDR2 YFSETQ, per germline. Trimming removed 5 bases at V and 6 bases at J, with 11 bases between. As DNA, the CDR3 is TGCGCCAGCAGAGAGAATACTGATGGCTACACCTTC. Its protein product is CASRENTDGYTF.

The rearrangement links TRBV5-4 to TRBJ1-2, with TRBD1 matching 7 bases. After removal of 4 bases from V and 7 bases from J, the junction contained 10 bases not matched to a gene. CDR3 length equals 14 residues. From germline, CDR1 is SGHNT and CDR2 YYREEE (reference sequence). CDR3 sequence reads: CASSLETGTAGYTF. DNA for the CDR3: TGTGCCAGCAGCCTCGAGACAGGGACAGCTGGCTACACCTTC.

The V and J genes are TRBV2 and TRBJ2-7, with 9 bases identical to TRBD1. Germline lookup yields CDR1 SNHLY and CDR2 FYNNEI. The CDR3 is 14 amino acids. Trimming removed 7 bases from V and 3 bases from J; junction bases left unmatched: 7. The CDR3 bases are TGTGCCAGCAAGGGGACAGGGCAACTCTACGAGCAGTACTTC. Translated, it gives CASKGTGQLYEQYF.

CDR3 DNA sequence: TGTGCCAGCAGCCCAACCGGGACTAGCAGGGAGACCCAGTACTTC. Translation gives CASSPTGTSRETQYF. The V call is TRBV11-2, the J call TRBJ2-5; 9 nucleotides match TRBD2. The germline V gene has CDR1 SGHAT and CDR2 FQNNGV. With V trimmed by 5 bases and J by 5 bases, 9 bases remained unmatched. The CDR3 extends over 15 amino acids. The variable domain in full, with the rest retrieved from reference TRBV11-2 and TRBJ2-5, is EAGVAQSPRYKIIEKRQSVAFWCNPISGHATLYWYQQILGQGPKLLIQFQNNGVVDDSQLPKDRFSAERLKGVDSTLKIQPAKLEDSAVYLCASSPTGTSRETQYFGPGTRLLVL.

The gene calls are TRBV11-2 and TRBJ2-1, with TRBD1 matching 9 bases. There are 15 residues in the CDR3. V gave up 4 bases and J gave up 9 bases; unmatched junction bases: 10. Germline CDR1 reads SGHAT; CDR2 reads FQNNGV. Here the CDR3 reads CASSSGTGLWGEQFF. CDR3 nucleotide sequence: TGTGCCAGCAGCTCGGGGACAGGGTTATGGGGTGAGCAGTTCTTC.

CDR3 sequence (DNA): TGTGCCAGCAGTGTAACAGAATATAGCAATCAGCCCCAGCATTTT. This codes for CASSVTEYSNQPQHF. This chain links TRBV2 with TRBJ1-5; D is unresolved. This CDR3 has 15 amino acids. The germline V and J ends were trimmed by 4 bases and 0 bases, with 10 bases remaining between them. The germline gives CDR1 SNHLY, CDR2 FYNNEI.

The genes are TRBV7-9 and TRBJ2-5; TRBD2 might be the D (5 bases). Germline V gene sequence: CDR1 SEHNR, CDR2 FQNEAQ (reference sequence). Trimming removed 7 bases from V and 3 bases from J, with 15 bases in between. The CDR3 has 14 residues. As DNA, the CDR3 is TGTGCCAGCAACTATCCGGGAAAGGAAGAGACCCAGTACTTC. Translated: CASNYPGKEETQYF. The variable domain in full, with the rest retrieved from reference TRBV7-9 and TRBJ2-5, is DTGVSQNPRHKITKRGQNVTFRCDPISEHNRLYWYRQTLGQGPEFLTYFQNEAQLEKSRLLSDRFSAERPKGSFSTLEIQRTEQGDSAMYLCASNYPGKEETQYFGPGTRLLVL.

CDR3 nucleotides: TGTGCCAGCACTAGCGGGAGGAGTGTAAACGAGCAGTACTTC. Protein product: CASTSGRSVNEQYF. The V call is TRBV2, the J call TRBJ2-7; 11 bases fit TRBD2. CDR3 length: 14 residues. Germline CDR1 is SNHLY and CDR2 is FYNNEI. Trimming cost V 7 bases and J 5 bases; bases outside gene matches: 7.

V usage is TRBV5-1 and J usage is TRBJ2-7; 11 nucleotides align to TRBD1. Trimming at V came to 3 bases and at J to 3 bases, leaving 5 bases not matched to a gene. CDR1 is SGHRS, CDR2 YFSETQ, per germline. The CDR3 is made up of 15 amino acids. The DNA of the CDR3 is TGCGCCAGCAGCTACCGGGACAGGGGGGACTACGAGCAGTACTTC. It is translated as CASSYRDRGDYEQYF.

This rearrangement joins TRBV5-6 to TRBJ2-7, with 11 nucleotides matching TRBD2. The CDR3 is 14 amino acids. Germline lookup yields CDR1 SGHDT and CDR2 YYEEEE. J was trimmed by 4 bases and V by 4 bases; bases with no gene match: 4. The CDR3 here is CASSMGLAVYEQYF. The CDR3 region has the DNA TGTGCCAGCAGCATGGGACTAGCGGTGTACGAGCAGTACTTC.

This chain links TRBV28 with TRBJ1-2, with 7 nucleotides matching TRBD1. Germline lookup yields CDR1 MDHEN and CDR2 SYDVKM. V trimming: 10 bases; J trimming: 1 base; junction bases outside the gene matches: 12. This CDR3 is built from 15 residues. The CDR3 DNA sequence: TGTGCCATTCAACCGGGACAGTCCATTAACTATGGCTACACCTTC. The encoded protein is CAIQPGQSINYGYTF.

The V gene is TRBV25-1, the J gene TRBJ2-7; D may be TRBD1 (5 bases). From germline, CDR1 is MGHDK and CDR2 SYGVNS. V dropped 3 bases and J dropped 4 bases, with 13 bases sitting between them. The CDR3 contains 14 residues. This CDR3 reads CASSDSWGQYEQYF. CDR3 coding DNA: TGTGCCAGCAGTGACTCGTGGGGCCAATACGAGCAGTACTTC.

V and J are TRBV19 and TRBJ2-3; TRBD2 agrees at 7 bases. Germline CDR1 is LNHDA and CDR2 is SQIVND (reference sequence). With 4 bases clipped from V and 2 bases from J, the junction kept 9 bases outside the gene matches. The CDR3 sequence is 16 residues long. CDR3 residues: CASSTQEAGDTDTQYF. The CDR3 DNA is TGTGCCAGTAGTACCCAAGAGGCGGGGGACACAGATACGCAGTATTTT. The entire variable domain, with the rest obtained from reference TRBV19 and TRBJ2-3, is as follows: DGGITQSPKYLFRKEGQNVTLSCEQNLNHDAMYWYRQDPGQGLRLIYYSQIVNDFQKGDIAEGYSVSREKKESFPLTVTSAQKNPTAFYLCASSTQEAGDTDTQYFGPGTRLTVL.

The V and J genes are TRBV27 and TRBJ2-7; 7 bases match TRBD1. Per the germline V gene, CDR1 is MNHEY and CDR2 is SMNVEV (reference sequence). The J segment lost 2 bases and the V segment lost 5 bases, leaving 6 bases of the junction unmatched. CDR3 size: 14 residues. As DNA, the CDR3 is TGTGCCAGCAGTCAAGGGGACAGCCCCTACGAGCAGTACTTC. Its translation: CASSQGDSPYEQYF.

This clone was observed a few times. The V and J genes are TRBV2 and TRBJ2-7; 8 bases line up with TRBD1. Germline loops: CDR1 SNHLY, CDR2 FYNNEI. V was pared by 7 bases and J by 2 bases, with 10 bases of the junction left unmatched. The CDR3 contains 15 residues. The chain's CDR3 is CASNGVQGAPYEQYF. The CDR3 coding sequence is TGTGCCAGCAACGGGGTGCAGGGGGCCCCCTACGAGCAGTACTTC.

The table lists this clone with a few counts. The rearrangement uses TRBV7-9 and TRBJ2-1; D is unclear. The CDR3 has 12 amino acids. V shed 0 bases and J shed 13 bases, with 10 bases lying between them. The germline V gene has CDR1 SEHNR and CDR2 FQNEAQ (reference sequence). The chain's CDR3 is CASSLALGIQFF. The CDR3 nucleotides are TGTGCCAGCAGCTTAGCGTTGGGGATACAGTTCTTC.

The rearrangement links TRBV5-1 to TRBJ2-1; D possibly matches TRBD1 or TRBD2 (5 bases each). Germline lookup yields CDR1 SGHRS and CDR2 YFSETQ. V was pared by 1 base and J by 1 base, with 15 bases between. This CDR3 has 17 amino acids. The CDR3: CASSLTVSWGSYNEQFF. The CDR3 nucleotides are TGCGCCAGCAGCTTGACAGTGAGCTGGGGGTCCTACAATGAGCAGTTCTTC.

The chain has TRBV5-1 and TRBJ1-1; 7 bases agree with TRBD1. Losses at the gene ends were 6 bases for V and 0 bases for J; bases not matched to a gene: 8. Germline V gives CDR1 SGHRS, CDR2 YFSETQ. The CDR3 extends over 15 amino acids. This CDR3 is CASKRLGGVNTEAFF. The CDR3, as DNA: TGCGCCAGCAAGAGGCTAGGGGGCGTGAACACTGAAGCTTTCTTT.

This chain connects TRBV9 to TRBJ2-7; 7 nucleotides line up with TRBD2. Per the germline V gene, CDR1 is SGDLS and CDR2 is YYNGEE. This CDR3 has 15 residues. V gave up 4 bases and J gave up 0 bases; unmatched junction bases: 7. The CDR3 spells CASSKSLADSYEQYF. As DNA, the CDR3 is TGTGCCAGCAGCAAAAGCCTAGCGGACTCCTACGAGCAGTACTTC.

The J gene is TRBJ2-1, the V gene TRBV6-1; 14 bases agree with TRBD2. With V trimmed by 4 bases and J by 6 bases, 2 bases remained unmatched. This CDR3 region has 15 residues. Germline CDR1 MNHNS, CDR2 SASEGT. The CDR3 DNA follows: TGTGCCAGCAGTGCAGGGACTAGCGGGAGCAATGAGCAGTTCTTC. Protein: CASSAGTSGSNEQFF.

The chain uses TRBV5-1 and TRBJ1-2, with 8 bases that match TRBD1. This CDR3 is 14 amino acids long. The germline V gene encodes CDR1 SGHRS and CDR2 YFSETQ. J was trimmed by 4 bases and V by 4 bases; bases with no gene match: 6. The CDR3 DNA reads TGCGCCAGCAGCCTGGACAGGGCCGCCTATGGCTACACCTTC. Its protein product is CASSLDRAAYGYTF.

The chain links TRBV7-9 to TRBJ2-2; a weak D match, TRBD1 (6 bases). The germline CDR1 and CDR2 sequences are SEHNR and FQNEAQ (reference sequence). The CDR3 is 14 residues long. The V end was cut by 5 bases, the J end by 8 bases, with 15 bases between. This CDR3 reads CASSNHRVPGELFF. The CDR3 DNA reads as TGTGCCAGCAGCAATCACAGGGTCCCAGGGGAGCTGTTTTTT.

V is TRBV28 and J is TRBJ2-7; tentative D call: TRBD2 (6 bases). The V and J ends lost 2 bases and 3 bases respectively, with 17 bases between them. Per the germline V gene, CDR1 is MDHEN and CDR2 is SYDVKM. This CDR3 is built from 16 residues. The CDR3 sequence is CASSLGTGTQIYEQYF. The CDR3 nucleotides are TGTGCCAGCAGTTTAGGCACCGGGACTCAGATCTACGAGCAGTACTTC.